One and the same sample provided the 14 T cell receptor beta chains below, sequenced in a study of shared clonotypes between healthy human individuals. Clones were read by immunoSEQ multiplex PCR, and TCRdb kept only the in-frame ones, dropping some. The sample holds roughly 640,000 clones, less than 85% seen once. Sequencing was done on a sample of memory CD4+ T cells sorted from blood. Subset noted: CD45RA-negative fraction. The receptors were gathered from a woman between 25 and 40 years old in good health.

This clone was seen many times. The chain joins TRBV11-3 to TRBJ2-5; D may be TRBD1 (5 bases). The CDR3 contains 12 residues. Germline assignment: CDR1 SGHNT and CDR2 YENEEA. The V and J ends lost 5 bases and 7 bases respectively, with 11 bases between them. The CDR3 loop reads CASSQGVPTQYF. The CDR3 DNA sequence: TGTGCCAGCAGCCAAGGGGTTCCGACCCAGTACTTC.

The J gene is TRBJ2-3, the V gene TRBV29-1, with TRBD2 matching 9 bases. Germline V CDR1 and CDR2: SQVTM, ANQGSEA. J was trimmed by 4 bases and V by 6 bases; bases with no gene match: 8. This CDR3 has 14 residues. CDR3 protein: CSVAGTSISDTQYF. In DNA, the CDR3 is TGCAGCGTGGCCGGGACTAGCATCTCAGATACGCAGTATTTT.

Points on this clone: Other DNA variants within this sample encode the same CDR3. The genes are TRBV19 and TRBJ2-3; 10 bases align to TRBD1. The CDR3 spans 15 residues. Germline V CDR1 and CDR2: LNHDA, SQIVND (reference sequence). V lost 3 bases to trimming and J lost 3 bases; unmatched junction nucleotides: 3. In DNA form, the CDR3 reads TGTGCCAGTAGTATTAGGGACAGGGGAACAGATACGCAGTATTTT. Protein product: CASSIRDRGTDTQYF.

The gene calls are TRBV7-9 and TRBJ1-2; the D gene is possibly TRBD1 (5 bases). Germline V gene data show CDR1 as SEHNR and CDR2 as FQNEAQ (reference sequence). V was cut by 3 bases and J by 7 bases, with 9 bases left in between. The CDR3 runs 12 residues. CDR3 loop: CASSFEQGGYTF. The CDR3 nucleotides are TGTGCCAGCAGCTTTGAGCAGGGTGGCTACACCTTC.

The chain recombines TRBV18 with TRBJ1-2; 9 nucleotides align to TRBD1. The V and J ends lost 5 bases and 4 bases, in that order; junction bases with no gene match: 5. The length of the CDR3 is 14 residues. The germline V gene encodes CDR1 KGHSH and CDR2 LQKENI. This chain's CDR3 is CASSLDRGPYGYTF. The CDR3 DNA sequence: TGTGCCAGCTCATTGGACAGGGGCCCCTATGGCTACACCTTC.

This chain's CDR3 is CASSLLAGGFAKNIQYF. The DNA for the CDR3 is TGTGCCAGCAGTCTCTTAGCGGGAGGTTTTGCCAAAAACATTCAGTACTTC. The rearrangement uses TRBV28 and TRBJ2-4, with TRBD2 matching over 10 bases. This CDR3 has 17 residues. Looked up from germline, CDR1 is MDHEN and CDR2 is SYDVKM. V lost 5 bases and J lost 1; bases outside the gene matches: 8.

The chain uses TRBV20-1 and TRBJ1-2; D not certain. Germline CDR1 and CDR2: DFQATT and SNEGSKA (reference sequence). The CDR3 extends over 11 amino acids. Trimming removed 5 bases at V and 2 bases at J, with 6 bases between. DNA of the CDR3: TGCAGTGCTCCACAGAACTATGGCTACACCTTC. It encodes CSAPQNYGYTF.

The chain uses TRBV25-1 and TRBJ1-2, with 8 bases matching TRBD1. V was pared by 3 bases and J by 5 bases, with 5 bases of the junction left unmatched. This CDR3 is 14 amino acids long. The germline V gene encodes CDR1 MGHDK and CDR2 SYGVNS. The DNA for the CDR3 is TGTGCCAGCAGTGAGCCGACAGGGGAATATGGCTACACCTTC. It translates to CASSEPTGEYGYTF.

Turning to this clone: Other DNA sequences in this specimen translate into the identical CDR3. The V call is TRBV28, the J call TRBJ2-7; TRBD2 matches 12 bases. Per germline, CDR1 MDHEN and CDR2 SYDVKM. J was trimmed by 4 bases and V by 6 bases; bases with no gene match: 4. The CDR3 spans 14 residues. CDR3 sequence: CASSLAGGPYEQYF. The CDR3 nucleotides are TGTGCCAGCAGCCTAGCGGGAGGGCCTTACGAGCAGTACTTC.

The rearrangement uses TRBV2 and TRBJ1-2; D is ambiguous. The CDR3 is made up of 13 amino acids. Trimming pared 7 bases from V and 0 bases from J, leaving 9 bases between. CDR1 SNHLY and CDR2 FYNNEI come from the germline V gene. The DNA for the CDR3 is TGTGCCAGCAAAGAGGATACTAACTATGGCTACACCTTC. Translated, it gives CASKEDTNYGYTF.

The V call is TRBV6-1, the J call TRBJ2-2; D may be TRBD2 (7 bases). Trimming took off 6 bases at V and 7 bases at J, with 15 bases between the two ends. Germline V gene data show CDR1 as MNHNS and CDR2 as SASEGT. The CDR3 loop spans 14 amino acids. The CDR3 loop reads CASRFRGGGGELFF. The CDR3 DNA is TGTGCCAGCAGATTCAGGGGAGGGGGCGGGGAGCTGTTTTTT.

V usage is TRBV7-7 and J usage is TRBJ2-3, with TRBD2 matching 8 bases. This CDR3 comprises 15 residues. The trim removed 0 bases at V and 2 bases at J, leaving 1 base unmatched. Germline V CDR1 and CDR2: SSHAT, FNYEAQ (reference sequence). The CDR3 coding sequence is TGTGCCAGCAGCTTAGCGGGACTAGACACAGATACGCAGTATTTT. Protein product: CASSLAGLDTDTQYF.

This clone was detected a few times. V usage is TRBV5-5 and J usage is TRBJ2-7, with D perhaps given as TRBD1 or TRBD2 (5 bases each). CDR3 length equals 16 residues. The V and J ends lost 1 base and 2 bases respectively, with 16 bases between them. Germline V lookup: CDR1 SGHKS, CDR2 YYEKEE (reference sequence). The CDR3 is CASSLNVGTPPYEQYF. CDR3 in DNA: TGTGCCAGCAGCTTGAACGTGGGGACGCCTCCCTACGAGCAGTACTTC.

This sequence joins TRBV2 and TRBJ1-5; no reliable D call. Germline values: CDR1 SNHLY, CDR2 FYNNEI. V gave up 6 bases and J gave up 1 base, with 13 bases separating them. This CDR3 has 15 residues. CDR3 nucleotides: TGTGCCAGCAGGAGGTCGGATGGGAGCAATCAGCCCCAGCATTTT. Protein product: CASRRSDGSNQPQHF.